The rows below give T cell receptor beta chains drawn from one sample of a study of blood T cells in healthy people across ages. TCRdb re-called the 5' RACE reads through MiXCR, storing one row per CDR3 protein. The table shows approximately 780,000 distinct CDR3 sequences, with 20% to 30% occurring only once. The data also belong to a second study, concerning T cells of mothers and their children.

The sequencing sample was made of blood. These receptors all come from a boy aged 10-17 years in good health. Both conserved end residues are part of each CDR3. The D gene is left open where the match is weak. Clone sizes are given selectively: once, few, many, or a class where the clone is expanded.

D gene,J gene,clone size,V gene,CDR3 DNA,CDR3 protein
-,TRBJ2-4,few,TRBV2,TGTGCCAGCAGTGCGGGCCCGTTAGCCAAAAACATTCAGTACTTC,CASSAGPLAKNIQYF
-,TRBJ2-7,-,TRBV24-1,TGTGCCACCAGTGATTCTCGCGGGACAGCGGGGGAGCAGTACTTC,CATSDSRGTAGEQYF
-,TRBJ1-1,few,TRBV29-1,TGCAGCGTTGAAATGGGGGAAGGTACTGAAGCTTTCTTT,CSVEMGEGTEAFF
-,TRBJ2-5,few,TRBV3-1,TGTGCCAGCAGCCGGCGAGGCTCGGAGACCCAGTACTTC,CASSRRGSETQYF
-,TRBJ2-7,few,TRBV28,TGTGCCAGCAGTGCGCGACCCAACTCCTACGAGCAGTACTTC,CASSARPNSYEQYF
-,TRBJ2-1,few,TRBV20-1,TGCAGTGCTGTCCCATTCGACAATGAGCAGTTCTTC,CSAVPFDNEQFF
TRBD1,TRBJ2-5,-,TRBV6-5,TGTGCCAGCAGTTCGGACAGGGTGGTCCACGAACAGTACTTC,CASSSDRVVHEQYF
-,TRBJ2-2,few,TRBV7-3,TGTGCCAGCAGCCCCCCCGGTTCGAACACCGGGGAGCTGTTTTTT,CASSPPGSNTGELFF
TRBD1,TRBJ2-5,few,TRBV11-2,TGTGCCAGCAGCTTAGAAGGACAGGGGGAGACCCAGTACTTC,CASSLEGQGETQYF
-,TRBJ2-7,few,TRBV12-3/TRBV12-4,TGTGCCAGCAGTCTAAAGGGGGGGCACGGCGACGAGCAGTACTTC,CASSLKGGHGDEQYF
TRBD2,TRBJ2-5,few,TRBV20-1,TGCAGTGCTATTCCGACTAGCGGGGGAGGAGAGACCCAGTACTTC,CSAIPTSGGGETQYF
-,TRBJ2-7,many,TRBV14,TGTGCCAGCAGCCCGTTCGTTAGGGGCGAGCAGTACTTC,CASSPFVRGEQYF
-,TRBJ1-5,-,TRBV12-3/TRBV12-4,TGTGCCAGCAGTTCCTACACAAACAATCAACCCCAGCATTTT,CASSSYTNNQPQHF
-,TRBJ2-2,few,TRBV30,TGTGCCTGGAGCGACGGTTCGGGGGAGCTGTTTTTT,CAWSDGSGELFF
-,TRBJ1-2,-,TRBV2,TGTGCCAGCAGTCCCAGTCGAACTGGGGGTTATGGCTACACCTTC,CASSPSRTGGYGYTF
-,TRBJ2-7,few,TRBV4-2,TGTGCCAGCAGCCAGGAACAAGCGGACGGGCAGTACTTC,CASSQEQADGQYF
-,TRBJ1-2,-,TRBV5-1,TGCGCCAGCAGGGCGACAGTAAACTATGGCTACACCTTC,CASRATVNYGYTF
TRBD1,TRBJ1-2,-,TRBV7-2,TGTGCCAGCAGCCAAACAGGGGATCATGGCTACACCTTC,CASSQTGDHGYTF
-,TRBJ2-5,-,TRBV2,TGTGCCAGCAGTGAAGCGGGGGGAAGACGGCAAGAGACCCAGTACTTC,CASSEAGGRRQETQYF
TRBD2,TRBJ2-5,few,TRBV3-1,TGTGCCAGCAGCCAGAGGCGGCTAGCGGAAGAGACCCAGTACTTC,CASSQRRLAEETQYF
-,TRBJ2-1,-,TRBV27,TGTGCCAGCAGTTTATCGACAGATACAGCTACCTACAATGAGCAGTTCTTC,CASSLSTDTATYNEQFF
TRBD2,TRBJ2-7,-,TRBV7-2,TGTGCCAGCAGCTTAGCGGCGGGGGTCGACTACGAGCAGTACTTC,CASSLAAGVDYEQYF
TRBD2,TRBJ2-5,-,TRBV5-1,TGCGCCAGCAGCGTCTTAGCGGGGGAGGAGACCCAGTACTTC,CASSVLAGEETQYF
TRBD2,TRBJ2-1,-,TRBV19,TGTGCCAGCGGTCGGGACTATCGATACAATGAGCAGCTCTTC,CASGRDYRYNEQLF
-,TRBJ2-1,-,TRBV6-6,TGTGCCAGCAGCCCGGGGGGCCGCGTTAGTGAGCAGTTCTTC,CASSPGGRVSEQFF
-,TRBJ2-7,-,TRBV20-1,TGCAGTGCTAGTGAACAGACCAGGGACGAGCAGTACTTC,CSASEQTRDEQYF
-,TRBJ2-7,few,TRBV7-9,TGTGCCAGCAGCTTAGGGAACGGTGCCTACGAGCAGTACTTC,CASSLGNGAYEQYF
-,TRBJ1-1,-,TRBV5-1,TGCGCCAGCAGCTTGGGGGCGAGAGGGGGTAGTGAAGCTTTCTTT,CASSLGARGGSEAFF
-,TRBJ2-5,-,TRBV10-2,TGCGCCAGCAGTGATCCGGGCGGGGAGACCCAGTACTTC,CASSDPGGETQYF
-,TRBJ2-1,-,TRBV6-5,TGTGCCAGCAGTTGGGGGTTTGAGCAGTTCTTC,CASSWGFEQFF
TRBD1,TRBJ1-1,-,TRBV27,TGTGCCAGCAGTTCTCCGAGGGGGCGTCCTAACACTGAAGCTTTCTTT,CASSSPRGRPNTEAFF
-,TRBJ1-2,-,TRBV12-3/TRBV12-4,TGTGCCAGCAGTGTCACGATGACAGGATATGGCTACACCTTC,CASSVTMTGYGYTF
TRBD1,TRBJ2-7,-,TRBV29-1,TGCAGCGTTATGACAGGGATGGGAGTATACGAGCAGTACTTC,CSVMTGMGVYEQYF
TRBD2,TRBJ2-7,few,TRBV2,TGTGCCAGCAGTCCGGGGGGAGGAAACCCCTACGAGCAGTACTTC,CASSPGGGNPYEQYF
-,TRBJ1-5,-,TRBV7-9,TGTGCCAGCAGCTTAGGGGTACTGGGAAATCAGCCCCAGCATTTT,CASSLGVLGNQPQHF
-,TRBJ1-2,-,TRBV10-3,TGTGCCATCAGTGAGCCAAGCAGGGGAAGGGACTATGGCTACACCTTC,CAISEPSRGRDYGYTF
-,TRBJ1-2,few,TRBV12-3/TRBV12-4,TGTGCCAGCAGTTTGTTAGGTCCGCCAACCTTC,CASSLLGPPTF
-,TRBJ1-2,once,TRBV3-1,TGTGCCAGCAGCCAAGATCCCGCAGACAACTATGCCTACACCTTC,CASSQDPADNYAYTF
TRBD2,TRBJ2-4,-,TRBV12-3/TRBV12-4,TGTGCCAGCAGTTTTACGGGGGGAGCCAAAAACATTCAGTACTTC,CASSFTGGAKNIQYF
TRBD2,TRBJ2-1,-,TRBV7-3,TGTGCCAGCAGCCCAAGACTAGCGGGGGGGCAAAATGAGCAGTTCTTC,CASSPRLAGGQNEQFF
TRBD2,TRBJ2-5,-,TRBV7-6,TGTGCCAGCAGCTCCCTGAGCGGGGGGGCTTGGGAGACCCAGTACTTC,CASSSLSGGAWETQYF
-,TRBJ1-4,-,TRBV7-3,TGTGCCAGCACTTCTGGCCCACCCGTCGAAAAACTGTTTTTT,CASTSGPPVEKLFF
-,TRBJ2-7,few,TRBV27,TGTGCCAGCAGTAACCCAGGGACTGCCGACTCCTACGAGCAGTACTTC,CASSNPGTADSYEQYF